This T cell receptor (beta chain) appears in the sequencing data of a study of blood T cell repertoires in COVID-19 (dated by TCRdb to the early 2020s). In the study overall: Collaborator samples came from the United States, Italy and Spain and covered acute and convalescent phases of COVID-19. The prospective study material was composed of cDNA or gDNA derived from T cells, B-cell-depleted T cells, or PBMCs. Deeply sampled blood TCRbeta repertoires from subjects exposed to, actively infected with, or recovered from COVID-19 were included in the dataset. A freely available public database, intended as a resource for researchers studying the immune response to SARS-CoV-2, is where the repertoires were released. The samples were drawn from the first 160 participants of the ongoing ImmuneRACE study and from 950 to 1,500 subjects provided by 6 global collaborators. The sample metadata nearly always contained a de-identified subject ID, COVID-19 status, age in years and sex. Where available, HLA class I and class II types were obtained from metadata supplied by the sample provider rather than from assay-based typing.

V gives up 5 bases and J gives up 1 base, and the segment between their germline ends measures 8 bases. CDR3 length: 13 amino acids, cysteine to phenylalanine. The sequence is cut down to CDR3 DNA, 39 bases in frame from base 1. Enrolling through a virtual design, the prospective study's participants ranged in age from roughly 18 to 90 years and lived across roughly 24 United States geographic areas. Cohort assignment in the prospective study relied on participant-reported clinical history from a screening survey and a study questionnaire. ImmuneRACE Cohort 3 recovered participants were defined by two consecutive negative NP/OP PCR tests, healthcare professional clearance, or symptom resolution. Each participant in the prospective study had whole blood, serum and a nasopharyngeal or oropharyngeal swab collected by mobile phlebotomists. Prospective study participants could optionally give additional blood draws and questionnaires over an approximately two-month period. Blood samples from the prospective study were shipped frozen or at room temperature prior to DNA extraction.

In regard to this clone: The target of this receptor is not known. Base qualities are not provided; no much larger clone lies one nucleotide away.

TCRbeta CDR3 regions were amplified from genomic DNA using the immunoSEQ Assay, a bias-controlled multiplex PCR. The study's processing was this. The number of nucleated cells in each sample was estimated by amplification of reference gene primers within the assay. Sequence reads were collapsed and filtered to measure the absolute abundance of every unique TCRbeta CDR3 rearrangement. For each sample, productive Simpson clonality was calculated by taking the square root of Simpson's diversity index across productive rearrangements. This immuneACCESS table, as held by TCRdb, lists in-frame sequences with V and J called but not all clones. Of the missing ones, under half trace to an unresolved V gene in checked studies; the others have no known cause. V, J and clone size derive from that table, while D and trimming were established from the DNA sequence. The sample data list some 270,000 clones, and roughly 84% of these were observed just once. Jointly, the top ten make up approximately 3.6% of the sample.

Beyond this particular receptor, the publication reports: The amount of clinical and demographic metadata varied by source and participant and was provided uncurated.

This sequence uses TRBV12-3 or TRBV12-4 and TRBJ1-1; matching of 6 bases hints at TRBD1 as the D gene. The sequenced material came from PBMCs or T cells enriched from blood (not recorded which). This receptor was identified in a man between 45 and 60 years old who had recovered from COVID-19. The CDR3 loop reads CASSTGRNTEAFF. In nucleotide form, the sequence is TGTGCCAGCAGTACAGGGCGGAACACTGAAGCTTTCTTT.